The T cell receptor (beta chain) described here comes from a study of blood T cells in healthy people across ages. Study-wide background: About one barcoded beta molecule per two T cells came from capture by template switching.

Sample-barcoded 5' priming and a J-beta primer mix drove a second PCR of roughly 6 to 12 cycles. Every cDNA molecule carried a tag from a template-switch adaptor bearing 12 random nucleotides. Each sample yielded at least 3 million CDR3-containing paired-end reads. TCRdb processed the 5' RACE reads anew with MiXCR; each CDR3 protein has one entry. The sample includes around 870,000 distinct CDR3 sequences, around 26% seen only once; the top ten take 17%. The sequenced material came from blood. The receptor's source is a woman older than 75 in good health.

DNA for the CDR3: TGTGCCAGCAGTTTAGAATTGGGCCAGAGCTCTGGAAACACCATATATTTT. It codes for CASSLELGQSSGNTIYF. The chain combines TRBV12-3 or TRBV12-4 with TRBJ1-3; D uncertain. CDR3 length: 17 residues. Trimming left V 1 base short and J 0 bases short, with 13 bases between.